Described below is a single TCR beta chain sequence and its context. No antigen is known for it. This sample is drawn from a study of cytomegalovirus exposure and HLA in healthy donors. Donors had nominal health at sampling but likely had unrecorded immune exposures. The CDR3 has 14 amino acids. Germline lookup yields CDR1 LNHDA and CDR2 SQIVND (reference sequence). V gave up 1 base and J gave up 7 bases; unmatched junction bases: 5. The PCR contained 60 Vbeta and 13 Jbeta primers. In the original processing: The count from a later analysis was some 76 million unique TCR beta chains, some 9.9 million of them shared. Method: immunoSEQ multiplex PCR; TCRdb's copy keeps in-frame clones and lacks some. V and J calls and clone size are those listed in that table; D and trimming were worked out from the DNA. The sample records 150,000 to 200,000 clones, around 75% being singletons. Study-level results: The majority of CMV-associated TCR beta chains were reported as apparently HLA-restricted in a later analysis. A link between a missense DCLRE1C variant and TCR beta V- and J-gene trimming emerged from a later analysis.

The clonotype was recovered from a woman in her twenties or thirties in good health and CMV-seronegative. The chain has TRBV19 and TRBJ1-1, with 8 bases that match TRBD1. Sequencing used PBMCs. DNA for the CDR3: TGTGCCAGTAGTATAGGCAGGGGGCTTGGTGAAGCTTTCTTT. Encoded protein: CASSIGRGLGEAFF.